This T cell receptor (beta chain) stems from a study of blood T cell repertoires in COVID-19 (TCRdb year 2020). Study-wide context: Samples from collaborators originated in the United States, Italy and Spain and spanned both the acute and convalescent phases of COVID-19. Where available, HLA class I and class II types were taken from metadata supplied by the sample provider and were not determined by assay-based typing. The samples were drawn from two sources: the first 160 participants of the ongoing ImmuneRACE study, and 1,000 to 1,500 subjects contributed by 6 global collaborators. The material from the prospective study consisted of cDNA or gDNA derived from T cells, B-cell-depleted T cells, or PBMCs. A de-identified subject ID, COVID-19 status, age in years and sex were almost always included in the sample metadata. Deeply sampled blood TCRbeta repertoires from subjects exposed to, actively infected with, or recovered from COVID-19 were included in the dataset. The repertoires were released in a freely available public database meant as a resource for research on the immune response to SARS-CoV-2.

From cysteine to phenylalanine, the CDR3 is 13 amino acids long. Of the read, only the CDR3 DNA is kept; its 39 bases are in frame from base 1. CDR1 and CDR2 (MNHEY, SVGAGI) derive from the germline V gene. Trimmed from V: 8 bases; trimmed from J: 0 bases; junction bases lacking a gene match: 2. Whole blood was collected in K2EDTA tubes by collaborating institutions according to the institutions' own protocols. For TCRbeta analysis, collaborator samples were shipped as frozen whole blood, as isolated PBMCs, or as DNA extracted from either sample type. On this clone itself: Its recognized antigen is unknown. Per-nucleotide qualities are absent, and no much larger clonotype sits a single base away.

TCRbeta CDR3 regions were amplified from genomic DNA using the immunoSEQ Assay, a bias-controlled multiplex PCR. In the paper's pipeline: The number of nucleated cells in each sample was estimated by amplification of reference gene primers within the assay. To quantify the absolute abundance of each unique TCRbeta CDR3 rearrangement, sequence reads were collapsed and filtered. For each sample, productive Simpson clonality was calculated as the square root of Simpson's diversity index over productive rearrangements. As stored in TCRdb, this immuneACCESS dataset retains in-frame rearrangements with V and J assigned. A fraction of the clones does not appear; measured against another copy, unresolved V genes explain less than half of the discrepancy, and the remainder lacks a known reason. The DNA gave D and trimming, while V, J and clone size come from that table. Recorded for this sample are about 88,000 clones; approximately 89% of them occurred a single time. The top ten clones comprise roughly 5.4% of the sample.

Findings and caveats that apply to the study as a whole: Clinical and demographic metadata were provided uncurated, with the amount varying by source and participant.

The receptor was derived from a woman of 80 years or more with active COVID-19. The chain is made from TRBV6-5 and TRBJ2-7; the junction holds 9 bases that match TRBD2. The sequencing sample was made of peripheral blood. The bases read TGTGCCAGCCGTAGCGGGAGCTCCTACGAGCAGTACTTC. This yields the protein CASRSGSSYEQYF.